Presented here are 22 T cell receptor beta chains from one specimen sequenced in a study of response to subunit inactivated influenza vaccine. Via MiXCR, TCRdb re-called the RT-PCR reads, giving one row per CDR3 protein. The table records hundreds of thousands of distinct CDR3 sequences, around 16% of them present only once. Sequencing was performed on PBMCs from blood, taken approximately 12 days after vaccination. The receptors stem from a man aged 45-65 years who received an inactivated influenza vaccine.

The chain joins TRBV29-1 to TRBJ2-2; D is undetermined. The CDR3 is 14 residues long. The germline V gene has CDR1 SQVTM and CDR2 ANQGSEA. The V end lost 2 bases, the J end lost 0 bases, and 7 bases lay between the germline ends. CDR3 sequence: CSVERRSNTGELFF. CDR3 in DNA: TGCAGCGTTGAAAGGCGTTCGAACACCGGGGAGCTGTTTTTT.

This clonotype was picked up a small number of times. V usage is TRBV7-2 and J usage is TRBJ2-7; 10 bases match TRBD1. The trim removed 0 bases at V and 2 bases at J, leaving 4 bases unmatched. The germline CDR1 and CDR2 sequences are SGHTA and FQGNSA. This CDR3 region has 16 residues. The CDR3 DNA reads TGTGCCAGCAGCTTAGCGGGGACAGGGGCCCCCTACGAGCAGTACTTC. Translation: CASSLAGTGAPYEQYF.

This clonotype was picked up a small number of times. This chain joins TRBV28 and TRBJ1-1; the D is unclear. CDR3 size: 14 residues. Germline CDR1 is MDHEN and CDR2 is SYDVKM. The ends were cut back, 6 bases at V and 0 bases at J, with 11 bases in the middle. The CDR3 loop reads CASRVRELNTEAFF. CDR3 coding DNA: TGTGCCAGCAGGGTGAGGGAGTTGAACACTGAAGCTTTCTTT.

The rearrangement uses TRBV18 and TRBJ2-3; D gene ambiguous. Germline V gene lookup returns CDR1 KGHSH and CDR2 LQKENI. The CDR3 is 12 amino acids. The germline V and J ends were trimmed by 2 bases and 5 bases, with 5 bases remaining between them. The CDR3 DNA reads TGTGCCAGCTCACCAACGATAGATACGCAGTATTTT. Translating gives CASSPTIDTQYF.

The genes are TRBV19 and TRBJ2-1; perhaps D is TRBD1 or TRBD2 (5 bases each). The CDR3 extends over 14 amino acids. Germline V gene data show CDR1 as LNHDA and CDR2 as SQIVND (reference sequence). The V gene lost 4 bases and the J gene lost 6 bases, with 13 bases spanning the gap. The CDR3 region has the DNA TGTGCCAGTAGTAATTGGGACCCCAGCAATGAGCAGTTCTTC. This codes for CASSNWDPSNEQFF.

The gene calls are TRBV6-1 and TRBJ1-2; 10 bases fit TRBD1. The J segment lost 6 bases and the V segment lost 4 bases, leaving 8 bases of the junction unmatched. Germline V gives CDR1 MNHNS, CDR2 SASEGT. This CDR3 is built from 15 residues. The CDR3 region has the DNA TGTGCCAGCAGTGCCCAGGACAGGGGGATCAATGGCTACACCTTC. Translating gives CASSAQDRGINGYTF.

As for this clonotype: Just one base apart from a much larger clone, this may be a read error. The CDR3 is CANSLMGEQYF. In DNA, the CDR3 is TGTGCCAACAGTTTAATGGGGGAGCAGTACTTC. The chain carries TRBV27 and TRBJ2-7; D ambiguous. The CDR3 is 11 residues long. CDR1 is MNHEY, CDR2 SMNVEV, per germline (reference sequence).

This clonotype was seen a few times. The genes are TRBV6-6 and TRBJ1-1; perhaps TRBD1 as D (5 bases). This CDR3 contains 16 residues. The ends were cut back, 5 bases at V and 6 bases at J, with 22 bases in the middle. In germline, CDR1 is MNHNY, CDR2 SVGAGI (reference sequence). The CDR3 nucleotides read TGTGCCAGCAGTGCCCCCCAGGGACGGGGGAGGTCTGAAGCTTTCTTT. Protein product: CASSAPQGRGRSEAFF.

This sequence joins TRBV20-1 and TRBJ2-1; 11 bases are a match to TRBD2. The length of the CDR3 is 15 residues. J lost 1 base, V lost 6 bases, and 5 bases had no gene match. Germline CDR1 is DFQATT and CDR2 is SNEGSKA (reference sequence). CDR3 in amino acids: CSAPGTSGSYNEQFF. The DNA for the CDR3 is TGCAGTGCCCCCGGGACTAGCGGTTCCTACAATGAGCAGTTCTTC.

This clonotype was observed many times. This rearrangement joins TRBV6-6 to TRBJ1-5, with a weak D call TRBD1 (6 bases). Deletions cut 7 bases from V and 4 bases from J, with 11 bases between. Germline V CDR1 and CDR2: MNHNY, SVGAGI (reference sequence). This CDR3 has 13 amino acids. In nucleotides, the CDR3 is TGTGCCAGCAAGGGGGGGGGAAATCAGCCCCAGCATTTT. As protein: CASKGGGNQPQHF.

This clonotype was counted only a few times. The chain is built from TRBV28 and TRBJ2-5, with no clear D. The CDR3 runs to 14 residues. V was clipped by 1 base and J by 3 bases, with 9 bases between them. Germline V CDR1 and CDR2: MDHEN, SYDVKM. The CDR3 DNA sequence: TGTGCCAGCAGTTTATACGGCCAAAAAGAGACCCAGTACTTC. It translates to CASSLYGQKETQYF.

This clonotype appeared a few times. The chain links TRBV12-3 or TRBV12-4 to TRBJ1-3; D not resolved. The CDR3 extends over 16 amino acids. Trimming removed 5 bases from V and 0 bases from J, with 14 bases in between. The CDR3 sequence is CASSPARTFSGNTIYF. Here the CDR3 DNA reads TGTGCCAGCAGTCCGGCCCGGACCTTCTCTGGAAACACCATATATTTT.

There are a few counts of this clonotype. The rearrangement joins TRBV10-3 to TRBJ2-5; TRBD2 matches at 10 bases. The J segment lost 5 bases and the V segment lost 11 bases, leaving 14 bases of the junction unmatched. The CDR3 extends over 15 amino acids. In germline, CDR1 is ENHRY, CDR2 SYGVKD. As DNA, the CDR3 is TGTGCCGCCGGCAGCGGGGGGGCGAGGGTCGAGACCCAGTACTTC. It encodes CAAGSGGARVETQYF.

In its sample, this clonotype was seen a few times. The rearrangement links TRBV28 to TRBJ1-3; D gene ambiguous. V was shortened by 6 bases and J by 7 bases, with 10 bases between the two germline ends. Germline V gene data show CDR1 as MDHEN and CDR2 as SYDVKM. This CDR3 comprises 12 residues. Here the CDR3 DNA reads TGTGCCAGCAGCCGTTGGAGCAACACCATATATTTT. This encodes CASSRWSNTIYF.

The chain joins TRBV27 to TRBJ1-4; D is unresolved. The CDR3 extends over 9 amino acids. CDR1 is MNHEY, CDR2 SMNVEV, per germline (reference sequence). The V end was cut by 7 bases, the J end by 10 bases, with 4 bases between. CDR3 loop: CASIRKLFF. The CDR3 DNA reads TGTGCCAGCATACGAAAACTGTTTTTT.

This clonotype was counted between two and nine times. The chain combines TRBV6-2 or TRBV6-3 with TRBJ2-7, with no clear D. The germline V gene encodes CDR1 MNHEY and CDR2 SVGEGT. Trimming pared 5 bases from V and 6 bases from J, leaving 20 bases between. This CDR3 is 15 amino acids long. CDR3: CASSPRRGVTFEQYF. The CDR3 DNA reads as TGTGCCAGCAGTCCCAGACGTGGGGTTACCTTCGAGCAGTACTTC.

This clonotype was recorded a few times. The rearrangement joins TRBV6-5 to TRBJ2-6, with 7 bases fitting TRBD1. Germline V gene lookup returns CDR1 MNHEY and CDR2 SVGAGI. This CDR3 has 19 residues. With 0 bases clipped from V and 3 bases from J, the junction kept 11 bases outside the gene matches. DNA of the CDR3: TGTGCCAGCAGTTACTCGGGTACCCGCACAGGGGATGGGGCCAACGTCCTGACTTTC. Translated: CASSYSGTRTGDGANVLTF.

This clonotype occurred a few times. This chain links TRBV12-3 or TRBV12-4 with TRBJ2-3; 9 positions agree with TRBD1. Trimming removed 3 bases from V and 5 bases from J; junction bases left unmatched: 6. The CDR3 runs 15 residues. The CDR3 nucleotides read TGTGCCAGCAGTTTTTACAGGGGGCTTAAAGATACGCAGTATTTT. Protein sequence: CASSFYRGLKDTQYF.

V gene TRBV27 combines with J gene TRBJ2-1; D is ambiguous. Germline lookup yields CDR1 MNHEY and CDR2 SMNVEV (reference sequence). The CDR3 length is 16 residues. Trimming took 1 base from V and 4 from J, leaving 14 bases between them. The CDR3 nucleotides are TGTGCCAGCAGTTTATTTGTAGAGACCGCTTACAATGAGCAGTTCTTC. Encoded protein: CASSLFVETAYNEQFF.

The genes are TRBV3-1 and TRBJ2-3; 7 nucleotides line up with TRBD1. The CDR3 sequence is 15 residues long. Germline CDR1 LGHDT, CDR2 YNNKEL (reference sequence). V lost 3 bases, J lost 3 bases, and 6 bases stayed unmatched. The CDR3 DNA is TGTGCCAGCAGCCAGACAGGGTTTGGAACAGATACGCAGTATTTT. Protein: CASSQTGFGTDTQYF.

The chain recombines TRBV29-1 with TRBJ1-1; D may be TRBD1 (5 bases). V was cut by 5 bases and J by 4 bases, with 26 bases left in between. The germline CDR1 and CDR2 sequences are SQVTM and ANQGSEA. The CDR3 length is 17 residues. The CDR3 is CSVSRSVTAVGGTEAFF. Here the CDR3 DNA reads TGCAGCGTTTCCCGCAGCGTGACGGCGGTGGGGGGCACTGAAGCTTTCTTT.

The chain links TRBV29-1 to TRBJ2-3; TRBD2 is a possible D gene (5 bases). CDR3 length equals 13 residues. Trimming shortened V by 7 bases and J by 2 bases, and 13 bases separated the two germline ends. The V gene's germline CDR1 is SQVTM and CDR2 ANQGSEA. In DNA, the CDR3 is TGCAGCGGGCGGACTTCGATCACAGATACGCAGTATTTT. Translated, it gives CSGRTSITDTQYF.